In its sample, the clone carrying this TCR beta chain was seen once. The record originates from a study of blood T cell repertoires in COVID-19. TCRdb keeps only in-frame clones here, not all; method: immunoSEQ multiplex PCR. The data hold about 200,000 clones, with 70% to 90% observed a single time. The V gene's germline CDR1 is MNHEY and CDR2 SVGAGI. The CDR3 covers 14 residues. The V end lost 7 bases, the J end lost 3 bases, and 16 bases lay between the germline ends. The sequencing input was peripheral blood. The TCR sequence derives from a man aged 55 to 70 with COVID-19, enrolled during active disease. This rearrangement joins TRBV6-5 to TRBJ2-7; TRBD2 might be the D (6 bases). The CDR3 loop is CASTSRRDGYEQYF. The CDR3 nucleotides read TGTGCCAGCACTTCTCGGCGGGACGGCTACGAGCAGTACTTC.